The 8 T cell receptor beta chains presented below share a single source sample, sequenced in a study of Graves' ophthalmopathy and Graves' hyperthyroidism. RNA transcripts served as template for amplifying TCR beta CDR3 sequences. First-round RT-PCR with HTBI primers preceded a second-round multiplex PCR. TCRdb fed the multiplex PCR reads into MiXCR, producing one record per CDR3 protein. The sample lists under 250,000 distinct CDR3 sequences; roughly 27% were seen once. Sequencing input: peripheral blood. The source is a middle-aged man with Graves' ophthalmopathy.

This clonotype was observed many times. The chain carries TRBV5-5 and TRBJ1-1, with D tentatively TRBD1 (5 bases). CDR1 and CDR2 from the germline V gene are SGHKS and YYEKEE (reference sequence). CDR3 size: 15 residues. V lost 2 bases to trimming and J lost 0 bases, with 11 bases between them. In nucleotides, the CDR3 is TGTGCCAGCAGCTTCGAGGGGTCCATGAACACTGAAGCTTTCTTT. Encoded protein: CASSFEGSMNTEAFF.

This clonotype was seen at least ten times. The chain carries TRBV5-5 and TRBJ1-5; TRBD1 agrees at 7 bases. The CDR3 totals 16 residues. CDR1 is SGHKS, CDR2 YYEKEE, per germline (reference sequence). V lost 0 bases and J lost 1; bases outside the gene matches: 4. CDR3: CASSLVAGGSNQPQHF. The CDR3 nucleotides read TGTGCCAGCAGCTTGGTGGCAGGGGGGAGCAATCAGCCCCAGCATTTT.

The gene calls are TRBV12-3 or TRBV12-4 and TRBJ1-1; D is perhaps TRBD1 (5 bases). V was shortened by 3 bases and J by 7 bases, with 18 bases between the two germline ends. There are 15 residues in the CDR3. The CDR3: CASSLGGAHGDEAFF. CDR3 DNA sequence: TGTGCCAGCAGTTTGGGCGGGGCTCACGGTGATGAAGCTTTCTTT.

This clonotype was seen at least ten times. The chain carries TRBV6-1 and TRBJ2-7, with no clear D. The CDR3 has 12 residues. V was shortened by 6 bases and J by 3 bases, with 9 bases between the two germline ends. CDR1 and CDR2 from the germline V gene are MNHNS and SASEGT. The CDR3: CASSQDGYEQYF. The CDR3 DNA reads as TGTGCCAGCAGCCAGGACGGCTACGAGCAGTACTTC.

This clonotype was seen repeatedly, ten times or more. V gene TRBV20-1 combines with J gene TRBJ1-3; D uncertain. CDR1 and CDR2 (germline): DFQATT, SNEGSKA (reference sequence). This CDR3 comprises 16 residues. Trimming stripped 0 bases from V and 0 bases from J, with 12 bases between. CDR3 sequence reads: CSARDPESASGNTIYF. The CDR3 nucleotides are TGCAGTGCTAGAGATCCAGAATCAGCCTCTGGAAACACCATATATTTT.

The J gene is TRBJ1-2, the V gene TRBV28; 8 bases match TRBD1. Unmatched junction bases numbered 7, after V lost 5 bases and J lost 2 bases. CDR1 and CDR2 (germline): MDHEN, SYDVKM. The CDR3 is made up of 15 amino acids. CDR3 sequence (DNA): TGTGCCAGCAGTGCACGGGCAGGGGGCAACTATGGCTACACCTTC. Residues: CASSARAGGNYGYTF.

In its sample, this clonotype was seen many times. The V and J genes are TRBV28 and TRBJ2-7, with D possibly matching TRBD2 (5 bases). The CDR3 spans 13 residues. Germline V gene lookup returns CDR1 MDHEN and CDR2 SYDVKM. Trimming took 6 bases from V and 2 from J, leaving 11 bases between them. The CDR3 nucleotides read TGTGCCAGCAGACTACGAGGGACCTACGAGCAGTACTTC. Encoded protein: CASRLRGTYEQYF.

The rearrangement uses TRBV5-1 and TRBJ2-2; 7 bases line up with TRBD2. In germline, CDR1 is SGHRS, CDR2 YFSETQ. The ends lost 2 bases at V and 4 bases at J; junction bases unmatched: 5. This CDR3 is built from 15 residues. CDR3: CASSFGQRGTGELFF. The CDR3 coding sequence is TGCGCCAGCAGCTTCGGGCAGCGGGGCACCGGGGAGCTGTTTTTT.